This T cell receptor beta chain was retrieved from a study of regulatory T cells in long-lasting Graves disease. Findings and limits, study-wide: Persistent cases of Graves' showed reduced TCR diversity relative to newly diagnosed patients. Under persistent disease, TRBV28, TRBJ1-2 and TRBJ2-5 were used preferentially.

Trimming cost V 1 base and J 9 bases, with 4 bases left between them. CDR3 size: 12 residues. The germline gives CDR1 LGHNA, CDR2 YSLEER. Combining iRepertoire HTBI primers with Arm-PCR of CDR3 regions, the authors built TCR beta libraries. Via MiXCR, TCRdb re-called the multiplex PCR reads, giving one row per CDR3 protein. There are around 400,000 distinct CDR3 sequences in the sample; approximately 12% occur only once, and about 20% lies in the top ten. This clonotype was counted only a few times. The antigen is unknown. Time point noted: newly diagnosed GD, antithyroid drugs for less than 3 months. RNA extracted from PBMCs served as the sequencing template. Another study also made use of these data, one on T cells in Graves' hyperthyroidism and ophthalmopathy.

This TCR derives from a woman in her late teens or twenties with Graves disease. Sequences were derived from peripheral blood mononuclear cells (PBMCs), sampled at new diagnosis, from a patient treated with antithyroid drugs. The chain joins TRBV4-3 to TRBJ1-6; no clear D. The CDR3 DNA is TGCGCCAGCAGCCAAGGGACTTCACCCCTCCACTTT. Protein product: CASSQGTSPLHF.